The 15 T cell receptor beta chains below come from one sample, sequenced in a study of T cell changes during pregnancy in multiple sclerosis. The protocol was immunoSEQ multiplex PCR, while the TCRdb copy is restricted to in-frame clones and leaves out a portion. The sample lists about 20,000 clones, approximately 90% occurring once. The material sequenced was CD8+ T cells from peripheral blood mononuclear cells, taken after pregnancy. These receptors originate from a female donor in good health, enrolled as a control in a pregnancy study.

J is TRBJ1-2 and V is TRBV5-8, with a weak D call TRBD1 (5 bases). Trimming removed 3 bases at V and 3 bases at J, with 15 bases between. The V gene's germline CDR1 is SGHTS and CDR2 YDEGEE. CDR3 length equals 15 residues. In DNA, the CDR3 is TGTGCCAGCAGCTCCCCAGGGTCTTTCGACTATGGCTACACCTTC. Protein sequence: CASSSPGSFDYGYTF.

J is TRBJ2-3 and V is TRBV14; 7 positions match TRBD2. The CDR3 contains 15 residues. Trimming cost V 4 bases and J 6 bases; bases outside gene matches: 10. The germline CDR1 and CDR2 sequences are SGHDN and FVKESK. This chain's CDR3 is CASSLRGGGWDTQYF. For the CDR3, the DNA is TGTGCCAGCAGCCTTCGCGGCGGGGGTTGGGATACGCAGTATTTT.

This chain uses TRBV5-4 with TRBJ2-4; 14 positions agree with TRBD2. Trimming took 3 bases from V and 4 from J; bases not matched to a gene: 0. The CDR3 is made up of 15 amino acids. CDR1 is SGHNT and CDR2 is YYREEE in the germline V gene (reference sequence). CDR3 region: CASSWTSGGKNIQYF. In DNA, the CDR3 is TGTGCCAGCAGCTGGACTAGCGGGGGGAAAAACATTCAGTACTTC.

The CDR3: CASSLGGAEAFF. The DNA of the CDR3 is TGTGCCAGCAGCTTAGGGGGCGCTGAAGCTTTCTTT. The chain links TRBV6-5 to TRBJ1-1; TRBD1 aligns across 7 bases. The ends lost 6 bases at V and 6 bases at J; junction bases unmatched: 4. Germline V gene sequence: CDR1 MNHEY, CDR2 SVGAGI. This CDR3 comprises 12 residues.

The chain carries TRBV4-1 and TRBJ1-2, with 8 positions matching TRBD1. V shed 0 bases, J shed 5 bases, and the junction held 5 bases outside the gene matches. The CDR3 length is 15 residues. Germline CDR1 reads MGHRA; CDR2 reads YSYEKL. The DNA of the CDR3 is TGCGCCAGCAGCCAAGATAGGACAGGGTTTTATGGCTACACCTTC. This encodes CASSQDRTGFYGYTF.

The chain is built from TRBV5-8 and TRBJ1-3; tentative D call: TRBD1 (5 bases). The CDR3 is 17 residues long. The V gene lost 3 bases and the J gene lost 4 bases, with 20 bases spanning the gap. Germline V lookup: CDR1 SGHTS, CDR2 YDEGEE. CDR3 nucleotides: TGTGCCAGCAGCTCCCCGGGGGGGTCCCGGAGAGGAAACACCATATATTTT. Protein: CASSSPGGSRRGNTIYF.

The chain links TRBV7-6 to TRBJ2-7, with D possibly TRBD1 on 6 matching bases. Germline assignment: CDR1 SGHVS and CDR2 FNYEAQ. V lost 6 bases to trimming and J lost 6 bases, with 12 bases between them. This CDR3 has 12 residues. The CDR3 DNA follows: TGTGCCAGCAGTGGACAGACGGGCGAGCAGTACTTC. Protein product: CASSGQTGEQYF.

The chain carries TRBV7-9 and TRBJ1-1, with D possibly matching TRBD1 (6 bases). Trimming took 4 bases from V and 1 from J, leaving 7 bases between them. This CDR3 spans 13 amino acids. Germline V lookup: CDR1 SEHNR, CDR2 FQNEAQ (reference sequence). CDR3 in amino acids: CASSWGQNTEAFF. The CDR3 bases are TGTGCCAGCAGCTGGGGACAGAACACTGAAGCTTTCTTT.

The chain joins TRBV6-5 to TRBJ2-5; possible D gene TRBD1, 5 bases. Trimming cost V 6 bases and J 1 base, with 15 bases left between them. CDR1 and CDR2 (germline): MNHEY, SVGAGI. The CDR3 is 15 residues long. CDR3 amino acids: CASSPVQALQETQYF. The CDR3 coding sequence is TGTGCCAGCAGCCCCGTACAGGCGCTCCAAGAGACCCAGTACTTC.

This chain joins TRBV6-1 and TRBJ2-5; D is perhaps TRBD1 (6 bases). V dropped 2 bases and J dropped 4 bases, with 14 bases sitting between them. Germline V gene lookup returns CDR1 MNHNS and CDR2 SASEGT. The CDR3 is made up of 15 amino acids. The CDR3 DNA follows: TGTGCCAGCAGTGAACGAGGGGGATGGGCAGAGACCCAGTACTTC. Protein product: CASSERGGWAETQYF.

V and J are TRBV5-6 and TRBJ2-7; maybe TRBD2 (6 bases). CDR3 size: 14 residues. V gave up 1 base and J gave up 4 bases, with 12 bases separating them. Germline V gene sequence: CDR1 SGHDT, CDR2 YYEEEE. The CDR3 DNA reads TGTGCCAGCAGCTTGCGGGAGTGGAGGTACGAGCAGTACTTC. It is translated as CASSLREWRYEQYF. Full variable domain (outside the CDR3, taken from reference TRBV5-6 and TRBJ2-7): DAGVTQSPTHLIKTRGQQVTLRCSPKSGHDTVSWYQQALGQGPQFIFQYYEEEERQRGNFPDRFSGHQFPNYSSELNVNALLLGDSALYLCASSLREWRYEQYFGPGTRLTVT.

The chain links TRBV5-1 to TRBJ2-2; no definite D call. V lost 4 bases to trimming and J lost 0 bases, with 10 bases between them. CDR1 and CDR2 (germline): SGHRS, YFSETQ. The CDR3 sequence is 15 residues long. This chain's CDR3 is CASSRFETNTGELFF. The CDR3, as DNA: TGCGCCAGCAGCCGGTTCGAGACGAACACCGGGGAGCTGTTTTTT.

The V and J genes are TRBV6-1 and TRBJ2-3; 12 bases agree with TRBD2. J lost 0 bases, V lost 0 bases, and 1 base had no gene match. This CDR3 comprises 17 residues. From germline, CDR1 is MNHNS and CDR2 SASEGT. The CDR3 DNA follows: TGTGCCAGCAGTGAAGCCGGGACTAGCGGGAGCACAGATACGCAGTATTTT. It encodes CASSEAGTSGSTDTQYF.

This chain connects TRBV6-5 to TRBJ2-1, with TRBD1 matching 9 bases. Germline trimming cut 6 bases from V and 5 bases from J; bases unmatched to any gene: 8. Germline CDR1 and CDR2: MNHEY and SVGAGI. The CDR3 covers 15 residues. In DNA form, the CDR3 reads TGTGCCAGCAGGGACTTGGGACAGGGTGACAATGAGCAGTTCTTC. Translating gives CASRDLGQGDNEQFF.

The rearrangement uses TRBV27 and TRBJ1-1; 8 bases are shared with TRBD1. In germline, CDR1 is MNHEY, CDR2 SMNVEV (reference sequence). CDR3 length: 16 residues. V lost 5 bases, J lost 1 base, and 9 bases stayed unmatched. The DNA for the CDR3 is TGTGCCAGCAGTCCCATAACAGGGGGGGAGAACACTGAAGCTTTCTTT. Amino acid sequence: CASSPITGGENTEAFF.